What follows are 22 T cell receptor beta chains derived from one specimen sequenced in a study of human T cells and chemical hapten exposure. In TCRdb, the RACE reads were re-called with MiXCR into one record per CDR3 protein. The profile shows approximately 92,000 distinct CDR3 sequences, 11% of them singletons. Time point given: patch test 2, 6 weeks after DPC sensitization. Treatment: therapeutic diphenylcyclopropenone sensitization with weekly scalp DPC. The sample here was whole blood, taken in connection with sensitization to the hapten diphenylcyclopropenone (DPC). These receptors originate from a woman aged 40 to 50 with alopecia areata. Some clones in this sample may be carry-over from other donors' samples.

The rearrangement uses TRBV4-3 and TRBJ1-6; D is undetermined. The germline CDR1 and CDR2 sequences are LGHNA and YSLEER. The CDR3 contains 18 residues. Between the trimmed V and J ends, which lost 2 bases and 1 base, there was a span of 15 bases. In DNA form, the CDR3 reads TGCGCCAGCAGCCAAAGCCCCTCCGGGGTTTCCTATAATTCACCCCTCCACTTT. It translates to CASSQSPSGVSYNSPLHF.

The V and J genes are TRBV29-1 and TRBJ2-2; 8 nucleotides match TRBD2. The CDR3 runs to 13 residues. The germline V gene encodes CDR1 SQVTM and CDR2 ANQGSEA. V dropped 8 bases and J dropped 6; count of bases not matched to a gene: 8. The CDR3 protein is CSTVIGRAGELFF. In DNA form, the CDR3 reads TGCAGCACAGTGATCGGGAGGGCCGGGGAGCTGTTTTTT.

This clonotype was found a few times. The chain combines TRBV11-2 with TRBJ2-1; 10 positions match TRBD2. Germline values: CDR1 SGHAT, CDR2 FQNNGV. The CDR3 runs to 19 residues. V trimming: 11 bases; J trimming: 0 bases; junction bases outside the gene matches: 19. The DNA for the CDR3 is TGTGCCTCCTGCCTCGCTAGCGGGGGACTTCTTATCTCCTACAATGAGCAGTTCTTC. Residues: CASCLASGGLLISYNEQFF.

The CDR3 spells CSARDVSGSFRGEFF. The CDR3 coding sequence is TGCAGTGCTAGAGATGTTTCTGGATCCTTCCGAGGCGAGTTCTTC. V usage is TRBV20-1 and J usage is TRBJ2-1; D is ambiguous. The CDR3 sequence is 15 residues long. V lost 0 bases to trimming and J lost 14 bases, with 23 bases between them. The germline V gene encodes CDR1 DFQATT and CDR2 SNEGSKA (reference sequence).

This clonotype was seen more than once but under ten times. The chain has TRBV28 and TRBJ2-1; D ambiguous. Germline CDR1 reads MDHEN; CDR2 reads SYDVKM. Trimming stripped 1 base from V and 10 bases from J, with 14 bases between. CDR3 length: 14 amino acids. The CDR3 here is CASSLSAGFREQFF. CDR3 bases: TGTGCCAGCAGTTTATCGGCTGGCTTTCGGGAGCAGTTCTTC.

In DNA, the CDR3 is TGTGCCAGTAGTATTGGGACTACCTACGAGCAGTACTTC. This translates into CASSIGTTYEQYF. This chain uses TRBV19 with TRBJ2-7, with TRBD2 identical over 7 bases. In germline, CDR1 is LNHDA, CDR2 SQIVND (reference sequence). The CDR3 has 13 amino acids. Trimming at V came to 3 bases and at J to 2 bases, leaving 1 base not matched to a gene.

The chain couples TRBV19 to TRBJ2-7; TRBD1 might be the D (6 bases). Trimming stripped 0 bases from V and 0 bases from J, with 12 bases between. Germline V gene data show CDR1 as LNHDA and CDR2 as SQIVND (reference sequence). The CDR3 length is 16 residues. The DNA of the CDR3 is TGTGCCAGTAGTATAGATCGTGGACAGAGCTCCTACGAGCAGTACTTC. Its protein is CASSIDRGQSSYEQYF.

This clonotype was counted between two and nine times. The chain carries TRBV9 and TRBJ1-5, with no clear D. CDR3 length: 14 amino acids. The V gene's germline CDR1 is SGDLS and CDR2 YYNGEE. With 3 bases removed from V and 2 bases from J, the gap between germline ends came to 9 bases. CDR3 sequence: CASSGGVGNQPQHF. DNA for the CDR3: TGTGCCAGCAGCGGGGGAGTGGGCAATCAGCCCCAGCATTTT.

V gene TRBV7-3 combines with J gene TRBJ2-2; D might be TRBD2 (5 bases). CDR3 length: 15 amino acids. Germline V gives CDR1 SGHTA, CDR2 FQGTGA. Trimming removed 3 bases at V and 6 bases at J, with 14 bases between. CDR3 loop: CASSLRVTSPGELFF. The CDR3, as DNA: TGTGCCAGCAGCTTGCGGGTTACCTCCCCCGGGGAGCTGTTTTTT.

This chain uses TRBV3-1 with TRBJ2-2, with 8 bases fitting TRBD2. CDR1 LGHDT and CDR2 YNNKEL come from the germline V gene (reference sequence). V gave up 3 bases and J gave up 4 bases; unmatched junction bases: 1. The CDR3 totals 14 residues. The CDR3 sequence is CASSQRGVTGELFF. DNA for the CDR3: TGTGCCAGCAGCCAGCGGGGGGTCACCGGGGAGCTGTTTTTT.

J is TRBJ2-2 and V is TRBV12-3 or TRBV12-4; 10 bases agree with TRBD2. The CDR3 covers 16 residues. The trim removed 6 bases at V and 1 base at J, leaving 5 bases unmatched. This chain's CDR3 is CASSLGLALNTGELFF. The CDR3 DNA reads as TGTGCCAGCAGCTTGGGACTAGCGCTGAACACCGGGGAGCTGTTTTTT.

This clonotype is large within its sample. This chain links TRBV7-2 with TRBJ1-2; a possible D gene is TRBD1 (5 bases). Trimming cost V 7 bases and J 2 bases, with 14 bases left between them. In germline, CDR1 is SGHTA, CDR2 FQGNSA. The CDR3 loop spans 14 amino acids. CDR3 residues: CASNSPGQNYGYTF. The CDR3, as DNA: TGTGCCAGCAACAGCCCGGGGCAGAACTATGGCTACACCTTC. Drawing the rest from reference TRBV7-2 and TRBJ1-2, the complete variable domain is GAGVSQSPSNKVTEKGKDVELRCDPISGHTALYWYRQSLGQGLEFLIYFQGNSAPDKSGLPSDRFSAERTGGSVSTLTIQRTQQEDSAVYLCASNSPGQNYGYTFGSGTRLTVV.

This rearrangement joins TRBV7-2 to TRBJ2-7; TRBD2 is a possible D gene (6 bases). Deletions cut 5 bases from V and 0 bases from J, with 17 bases between. The CDR3 is made up of 16 amino acids. The germline V gene encodes CDR1 SGHTA and CDR2 FQGNSA. The CDR3 spells CASSREMSGLSYEQYF. CDR3 bases: TGTGCCAGCAGCCGAGAGATGAGCGGGCTCTCCTACGAGCAGTACTTC.

This clonotype was found many times. The genes are TRBV5-4 and TRBJ1-2; possible D gene TRBD1, 6 bases. V shed 4 bases and J shed 6 bases, with 16 bases lying between them. Per the germline V gene, CDR1 is SGHNT and CDR2 is YYREEE (reference sequence). The CDR3 totals 14 residues. CDR3 nucleotides: TGTGCCAGCAGCCTGAAACAGGGTAGAGATGGCTACACCTTC. It encodes CASSLKQGRDGYTF. The full variable domain, rest sourced from reference TRBV5-4 and TRBJ1-2, is ETGVTQSPTHLIKTRGQQVTLRCSSQSGHNTVSWYQQALGQGPQFIFQYYREEENGRGNFPPRFSGLQFPNYSSELNVNALELDDSALYLCASSLKQGRDGYTFGSGTRLTVV.

For this clonotype: With a much larger clone just one base away, this may be a read error. The chain recombines TRBV5-4 with TRBJ2-2, with a weak D call TRBD2 (5 bases). The CDR3 is 16 amino acids. Germline CDR1 and CDR2: SGHNT and YYREEE (reference sequence). In nucleotides, the CDR3 is TGTGCCAGCAGCACAAGGCCAGGATCCGACACCGGGGAGCTGTTATTT. Translation: CASSTRPGSDTGELLF. The whole variable domain, remainder taken from reference TRBV5-4 and TRBJ2-2, is ETGVTQSPTHLIKTRGQQVTLRCSSQSGHNTVSWYQQALGQGPQFIFQYYREEENGRGNFPPRFSGLQFPNYSSELNVNALELDDSALYLCASSTRPGSDTGELLFGEGSRLTVL.

This chain connects TRBV5-4 to TRBJ2-3; 8 bases are shared with TRBD2. This CDR3 is built from 16 residues. Trimming removed 2 bases from V and 6 bases from J; junction bases left unmatched: 11. Germline V lookup: CDR1 SGHNT, CDR2 YYREEE (reference sequence). The DNA of the CDR3 is TGTGCCAGCAGCTTAAGCCGGGGGGGCCAGAGGGATACGCAGTATTTT. It is translated as CASSLSRGGQRDTQYF.

V and J are TRBV2 and TRBJ1-2; D is possibly TRBD1 (6 bases). V lost 0 bases and J 7 bases, leaving 15 bases between the germline ends. Germline V gene data show CDR1 as SNHLY and CDR2 as FYNNEI. The CDR3 runs 15 residues. The CDR3 spells CASSEARGALGGYTF. In nucleotides, the CDR3 is TGTGCCAGCAGTGAAGCACGGGGGGCCCTGGGTGGCTACACCTTC.

This clonotype was detected a few times. The chain has TRBV29-1 and TRBJ2-5; a weak D match, TRBD1 (6 bases). CDR1 and CDR2 (germline): SQVTM, ANQGSEA. This CDR3 contains 15 residues. The V gene lost 1 base and the J gene lost 2 bases, with 14 bases spanning the gap. In DNA form, the CDR3 reads TGCAGCGTTGAAGGAGGCAGGGGAGCGCAAGAGACCCAGTACTTC. Protein sequence: CSVEGGRGAQETQYF.

This clonotype was counted ten times or more. The chain carries TRBV11-2 and TRBJ1-4, with 7 bases lining up with TRBD1. Germline CDR1 and CDR2: SGHAT and FQNNGV. The CDR3 is made up of 15 amino acids. V dropped 3 bases and J dropped 5; count of bases not matched to a gene: 6. CDR3: CASSFRRGLNEKLFF. DNA of the CDR3: TGTGCCAGCAGCTTCCGAAGGGGGCTAAATGAAAAACTGTTTTTT.

The table lists this clonotype with many counts. This rearrangement joins TRBV12-2 to TRBJ1-4; TRBD1, the D gene given by the table, was not confirmed from the DNA. TRBV12-2 is a pseudogene locus. The CDR3 length is 15 residues. The CDR3 region has the DNA TGTGCAAGTCGCTTGGCGTCCGACAGGTTTGAAAAACTGTTTTTT. It is translated as CASRLASDRFEKLFF.

V and J are TRBV10-3 and TRBJ2-5; the D call may be TRBD1 or TRBD2 (6 bases each). Germline CDR1 ENHRY, CDR2 SYGVKD. The germline V and J ends were trimmed by 3 bases and 3 bases, with 11 bases remaining between them. This CDR3 is built from 14 residues. CDR3 DNA sequence: TGTGCCATCAGTGAAGGGGGGCCCAAAGAGACCCAGTACTTC. This encodes CAISEGGPKETQYF.

The chain combines TRBV10-2 with TRBJ2-1; D unresolved. The germline V gene has CDR1 WSHSY and CDR2 SAAADI. The CDR3 sequence is 13 residues long. V dropped 6 bases and J dropped 12 bases, with 18 bases sitting between them. The CDR3 protein is CASRTSGGGPQFF. Here the CDR3 DNA reads TGCGCCAGCAGAACCTCAGGTGGCGGTCCGCAGTTCTTC.